This TCR beta chain comes out of a study of Ad26.COV2.S vaccination and SARS-CoV-2 variants. Study findings and constraints: Comparable non-spike TCR breadth was observed in vaccine and placebo recipients.

Of note for this clone: Antigen: not known.

The CDR3 is 13 residues long. V lost 4 bases and J 1 base, leaving 10 bases between the germline ends. In germline, CDR1 is GTSNPN, CDR2 SVGIG (reference sequence). Specified treatment: over 15 received Ad26.COV2.S at low or high dose, single or two shots; a few received placebo; per-sample allocation not given. The study sampled participants on day 63 after the first vaccine or placebo injection. Data came from immunoSEQ multiplex PCR; TCRdb stores just in-frame clones and leaves some out. The repertoire holds about 350,000 clones, with about 87% as singletons. Sample: peripheral blood, taken in a trial of Ad26.COV2.S vaccine versus placebo. The chain couples TRBV30 to TRBJ1-1; D is ambiguous. This sequence was found in a person between 18 and 65 years old who received the Ad26.COV2.S COVID-19 vaccine or a placebo. The CDR3 DNA reads TGTGCCTGGACAAACAGACCGAACACTGAAGCTTTCTTT. It translates to CAWTNRPNTEAFF.